Shown below are 9 T cell receptor beta chains from a single sample sequenced in a study of Graves' ophthalmopathy and Graves' hyperthyroidism. Using RNA transcripts, the TCR beta CDR3 regions were amplified. In the first round, RT-PCR was carried out with HTBI primers, and a multiplex PCR formed the second round. TCRdb reprocessed the multiplex PCR reads with MiXCR, giving one entry per CDR3 protein. Of about 210,000 distinct CDR3 sequences listed, 25% to 30% are singletons. The specimen sequenced was peripheral blood. The receptors derive from a middle-aged man with Graves' ophthalmopathy.

This clonotype was picked up many times. V and J are TRBV6-1 and TRBJ2-7; D is possibly TRBD1 or TRBD2 (5 bases each). Germline CDR1 reads MNHNS; CDR2 reads SASEGT. V lost 4 bases and J lost 3, with 19 bases in between. CDR3 length: 16 residues. This CDR3 is CASSGDRLEWDYEQYF. The CDR3 DNA is TGTGCCAGCAGTGGGGACCGTCTGGAATGGGACTACGAGCAGTACTTC.

The chain has TRBV7-2 and TRBJ1-5; no clear D gene. Trimming took 2 bases from V and 4 from J, leaving 9 bases between them. Germline loops: CDR1 SGHTA, CDR2 FQGNSA. The CDR3 has 14 residues. CDR3 sequence: CASSLFSSNQPQHF. For the CDR3, the DNA is TGTGCCAGCAGCTTATTTTCTAGTAATCAGCCCCAGCATTTT.

There are many counts of this clonotype. The chain has TRBV6-5 and TRBJ1-3, with unresolved D. The CDR3 has 13 amino acids. V was pared by 2 bases and J by 4 bases, with 6 bases between. Germline V gene sequence: CDR1 MNHEY, CDR2 SVGAGI. DNA for the CDR3: TGTGCCAGCAGTTACATACAGGGAAACACCATATATTTT. It translates to CASSYIQGNTIYF.

This clonotype was observed many times. This chain connects TRBV4-3 to TRBJ1-5; 10 bases are a match to TRBD1. V was pared by 0 bases and J by 6 bases, with 2 bases of the junction left unmatched. The CDR3 runs to 15 residues. Germline values: CDR1 LGHNA, CDR2 YSLEER. CDR3 nucleotides: TGCGCCAGCAGCCAAGATAGGACAGGGGGTCAGCCCCAGCATTTT. Translation gives CASSQDRTGGQPQHF.

This clonotype was picked up many times. V is TRBV19 and J is TRBJ1-2, with no clear D. The CDR3 has 14 residues. Trimming removed 7 bases from V and 2 bases from J, with 14 bases in between. Germline CDR1 and CDR2: LNHDA and SQIVND (reference sequence). The CDR3 loop reads CASTPGDMNYGYTF. Written as DNA, the CDR3 is TGTGCCAGTACCCCTGGAGACATGAACTATGGCTACACCTTC.

This clonotype was picked up many times. The gene calls are TRBV11-2 and TRBJ1-2, with 9 bases lining up with TRBD1. The CDR3 loop spans 16 amino acids. The V segment lost 0 bases and the J segment 4 bases; nucleotides outside the gene matches: 6. From germline, CDR1 is SGHAT and CDR2 FQNNGV. CDR3: CASSLDNRGRGYGYTF. CDR3 bases: TGTGCCAGCAGCTTAGACAACAGGGGGCGCGGCTATGGCTACACCTTC.

The J gene is TRBJ2-7, the V gene TRBV20-1; 10 positions agree with TRBD1. This CDR3 spans 12 amino acids. Germline V lookup: CDR1 DFQATT, CDR2 SNEGSKA (reference sequence). The V segment lost 6 bases and the J segment 4 bases; nucleotides outside the gene matches: 3. Here the CDR3 DNA reads TGCAGTGCCGCGGGACAGGGGTACGAGCAGTACTTC. Its protein product is CSAAGQGYEQYF.

The chain combines TRBV28 with TRBJ2-5, with 7 bases matching TRBD2. J lost 3 bases, V lost 4 bases, and 8 bases had no gene match. CDR1 is MDHEN and CDR2 is SYDVKM in the germline V gene. The CDR3 is 15 amino acids. The CDR3 DNA is TGTGCCAGCAGTTCTAATACCCTAGCGGAAGAGACCCAGTACTTC. It encodes CASSSNTLAEETQYF.

This clonotype was counted ten times or more. The chain couples TRBV15 to TRBJ2-7; D possibly matches TRBD1 or TRBD2 (5 bases each). Trimming removed 3 bases at V and 3 bases at J, with 12 bases between. Germline lookup yields CDR1 LNHNV and CDR2 YYDKDF (reference sequence). The CDR3 extends over 14 amino acids. The CDR3 DNA sequence: TGTGCCACCAGCAGCATGGGGGAAAACTACGAGCAGTACTTC. Its protein is CATSSMGENYEQYF.